This T cell receptor (beta chain) was obtained from a study of T cells after yellow fever vaccination. Study-level information: Low-cell-number fractions were prepared with SMART-Seq v4 Ultra Low Input. Regarding the study as a whole: The study re-detected most primary-vaccination clones after the booster (96% CD4, roughly 88% CD8). Shared CD4/CD8 clonotypes were a small share, likely from convergent recombination. Bulk-population clonotypes that are abundant could appear as contaminants in FACS-sorted repertoires.

In its sample, this clonotype was seen many times. Its antigen is not identified. In TCRdb, the 5' RACE reads were re-called with MiXCR into one record per CDR3 protein. The sample yields some 390,000 distinct CDR3 sequences, around 6.4% seen once. This CDR3 is built from 14 residues. V was trimmed by 8 bases and J by 0 bases, leaving 11 bases between them. The germline V gene has CDR1 MNHEY and CDR2 SMNVEV (reference sequence). Sequenced here: PBMCs, sampled 5 days after the yellow fever booster vaccination. This chain joins TRBV27 and TRBJ2-4; tentatively, D is TRBD2 (5 bases). The origin of this receptor is a man aged 30-40 years who received the YFV17D yellow fever vaccine. The CDR3 loop is CASPRTPAKNIQYF. In DNA, the CDR3 is TGTGCCAGCCCTCGGACTCCAGCCAAAAACATTCAGTACTTC.